One sample yielded the 17 T cell receptor beta chains listed below, sequenced in a study of CD8+ T cells in alopecia areata. Treatment described: oral pan-JAK inhibitor, 5-10 mg twice daily. Following RNA extraction, reverse transcription yielded cDNA that acted as the sequencing template. Profiling relied on immunoSEQ multiplex PCR, and the TCRdb table lists in-frame clones only, not all of them. This sample has tens of thousands of clones; about 71% occur once, and the top ten carry 20% to 25%. Specimen: CD8+ T cells sorted from blood, collected at week 24, from a patient treated with tofacitinib. These receptors came from a human donor with alopecia areata.

The sample holds one count of this clone. This chain connects TRBV4-3 to TRBJ2-7, with D perhaps given as TRBD1 or TRBD2 (5 bases each). Germline V gene sequence: CDR1 LGHNA, CDR2 YSLEER. The germline V and J ends were trimmed by 0 bases and 0 bases, with 15 bases remaining between them. The length of the CDR3 is 17 residues. The CDR3 sequence is CASSQDLGTGSSYEQYF. The CDR3 DNA reads as TGCGCCAGCAGCCAAGATCTCGGGACGGGTAGCTCCTACGAGCAGTACTTC.

The rearrangement joins TRBV6-4 to TRBJ1-2; maybe TRBD1 (6 bases). In germline, CDR1 is MRHNA, CDR2 SNTAGT. The CDR3 sequence is 12 residues long. Deletions cut 6 bases from V and 1 base from J, with 6 bases between. CDR3 region: CASRDSNYGYTF. The CDR3, as DNA: TGTGCCAGCAGGGACAGTAACTATGGCTACACCTTC.

This clone was seen more than once but under ten times. The CDR3, as DNA: TGCAGCGTCGAGTGGGGGTCTTTAGCCAAAAACATTCAGTACTTC. Translation: CSVEWGSLAKNIQYF. The chain uses TRBV29-1 and TRBJ2-4; D might be TRBD1 or TRBD2, each matching 5 bases. The germline V gene encodes CDR1 SQVTM and CDR2 ANQGSEA. V was shortened by 6 bases and J by 0 bases, with 15 bases between the two germline ends. This CDR3 is built from 15 residues.

This chain uses TRBV2 with TRBJ1-1, with D perhaps TRBD1 (6 bases). Deletions cut 6 bases from V and 4 bases from J, with 15 bases between. The germline V gene has CDR1 SNHLY and CDR2 FYNNEI. The CDR3 consists of 14 residues. CDR3 coding DNA: TGTGCCAGCAGGCAAACCACAGGGACCACTGAAGCTTTCTTT. Protein sequence: CASRQTTGTTEAFF.

This clone was detected only a few times. V and J are TRBV7-9 and TRBJ2-2; D call uncertain. Germline V gene lookup returns CDR1 SEHNR and CDR2 FQNEAQ (reference sequence). This CDR3 contains 14 residues. Trimming stripped 2 bases from V and 7 bases from J, with 11 bases between. The CDR3 bases are TGTGCCAGCAGCTTAAACCCCTCGGGCGGGGAGCTGTTTTTT. This encodes CASSLNPSGGELFF. The full variable domain, its missing parts supplied by reference TRBV7-9 and TRBJ2-2, is DTGVSQNPRHKITKRGQNVTFRCDPISEHNRLYWYRQTLGQGPEFLTYFQNEAQLEKSRLLSDRFSAERPKGSFSTLEIQRTEQGDSAMYLCASSLNPSGGELFFGEGSRLTVL.

V gene TRBV7-4 combines with J gene TRBJ2-5, with 9 bases aligning to TRBD2. Germline values: CDR1 SGHVT, CDR2 SQSDAQ. Unmatched junction bases numbered 3, after V lost 3 bases and J lost 1 base. This CDR3 is built from 15 residues. In DNA form, the CDR3 reads TGTGCCAGCAGCTTTGGCGGGGGGGCCCAAGAGACCCAGTACTTC. It specifies CASSFGGGAQETQYF. Based on the CDR3 plus reference TRBV7-4 and TRBJ2-5, the full variable domain is GAGVSQSPRYKVAKRGRDVALRCDSISGHVTLYWYRQTLGQGSEVLTYSQSDAQRDKSGRPSGRFSAERPERSVSTLKIQRTEQGDSAVYLCASSFGGGAQETQYFGPGTRLLVL.

The chain combines TRBV5-4 with TRBJ2-3, with a tentative D call TRBD2 (5 bases). The germline V and J ends were trimmed by 4 bases and 3 bases, with 15 bases remaining between them. The CDR3 consists of 15 residues. Looked up from germline, CDR1 is SGHNT and CDR2 is YYREEE (reference sequence). CDR3 bases: TGTGCCAGCAGCCTGGGTCCCGGCGGGACAGATACGCAGTATTTT. It specifies CASSLGPGGTDTQYF.

The CDR3 DNA is TGTGCCAGCAGTGAATATCCCCCTCGACAGGGAGCTTTCTTT. Its translation is CASSEYPPRQGAFF. The V call is TRBV25-1, the J call TRBJ1-1, with 7 bases matching TRBD1. V trimming: 0 bases; J trimming: 10 bases; junction bases outside the gene matches: 8. CDR1 MGHDK and CDR2 SYGVNS come from the germline V gene. CDR3 size: 14 residues.

This clone has a handful of counts. CDR3 in DNA: TGTGCCAGCAGTTTGGGACAGCCCTACGAGCAGTACTTC. Protein: CASSLGQPYEQYF. V is TRBV6-5 and J is TRBJ2-7, with 7 bases matching TRBD1. The germline gives CDR1 MNHEY, CDR2 SVGAGI. CDR3 length: 13 residues. After removal of 4 bases from V and 2 bases from J, the junction contained 2 bases not matched to a gene.

The V and J genes are TRBV5-4 and TRBJ1-2; TRBD1 matches at 8 bases. The V gene end was trimmed by 6 bases and the J gene end by 6 bases; junction bases not matched to a gene: 7. This CDR3 region has 13 residues. Germline CDR1 is SGHNT and CDR2 is YYREEE (reference sequence). This CDR3 is CASTSRGPNGYTF. The CDR3 DNA follows: TGTGCCAGCACCTCCAGGGGGCCGAATGGCTACACCTTC.

V and J are TRBV5-6 and TRBJ2-1; the match to TRBD1 covers 8 bases. This CDR3 has 14 amino acids. V gave up 2 bases and J gave up 4 bases; unmatched junction bases: 2. Per germline, CDR1 SGHDT and CDR2 YYEEEE. Here the CDR3 DNA reads TGTGCCAGCAGCTTCGGGACAGGATACAATGAGCAGTTCTTC. Translation: CASSFGTGYNEQFF.

This chain joins TRBV5-1 and TRBJ1-1, with a possible D match to TRBD1 (6 bases). Trimming removed 4 bases at V and 5 bases at J, with 18 bases between. The CDR3 extends over 15 amino acids. Germline CDR1 SGHRS, CDR2 YFSETQ. The CDR3 DNA reads as TGCGCCAGCAGCCCGCTCGTCGGGGGGCATACTGAAGCTTTCTTT. Its protein product is CASSPLVGGHTEAFF.

The chain carries TRBV6-5 and TRBJ2-5, with TRBD2 matching 8 bases. V was pared by 2 bases and J by 2 bases, with 4 bases of the junction left unmatched. Germline V gene lookup returns CDR1 MNHEY and CDR2 SVGAGI. The CDR3 is 15 amino acids. The CDR3 DNA follows: TGTGCCAGCAGTTACATAGCGGGGAGACAAGAGACCCAGTACTTC. The encoded protein is CASSYIAGRQETQYF.

The chain is built from TRBV30 and TRBJ2-7; 11 bases align to TRBD1. J lost 6 bases, V lost 2 bases, and 6 bases had no gene match. Germline loops: CDR1 GTSNPN, CDR2 SVGIG (reference sequence). The CDR3 sequence is 14 residues long. CDR3 loop: CAWSRGTGGPEQYF. The CDR3 bases are TGTGCCTGGAGTCGGGGGACAGGGGGACCCGAGCAGTACTTC.

The CDR3 region is CASSLNADTQYF. The CDR3, as DNA: TGCGCCAGCAGCTTGAACGCAGATACGCAGTATTTT. The chain couples TRBV5-1 to TRBJ2-3; no definite D call. The CDR3 contains 12 residues. The ends were cut back, 1 base at V and 4 bases at J, with 4 bases in the middle. Germline CDR1 reads SGHRS; CDR2 reads YFSETQ.

This clone has a handful of counts. The chain recombines TRBV6-5 with TRBJ1-1; D may be TRBD1 (6 bases). V was trimmed by 4 bases and J by 3 bases, leaving 12 bases between them. Germline V CDR1 and CDR2: MNHEY, SVGAGI. The CDR3 has 14 amino acids. As DNA, the CDR3 is TGTGCCAGCAGTTCAAGGGCAGGGGACACTGAAGCTTTCTTT. Protein sequence: CASSSRAGDTEAFF.

The J gene is TRBJ1-6, the V gene TRBV7-9, with 8 bases aligning to TRBD1. The CDR3 runs 15 residues. Germline CDR1 and CDR2: SEHNR and FQNEAQ (reference sequence). The trim removed 5 bases at V and 7 bases at J, leaving 7 bases unmatched. The CDR3 is CASSEGQGDNSPLHF. As DNA, the CDR3 is TGTGCCAGCAGCGAAGGACAGGGCGACAATTCACCCCTCCACTTT.